This T cell receptor (beta chain) was captured in a study of pediatric ulcerative colitis. Method: immunoSEQ multiplex PCR; TCRdb's copy keeps in-frame clones and lacks some. The sample holds approximately 40,000 clones; 65% to 80% are singletons and the top ten take less than 10%. About this clone: Its target is unknown.

Findings and limits, study-wide: Substantially fewer templates came from a couple of patients' blood samples. Acute severe colitis showed lower rectal diversity from clonal expansions. Blood-rectal clonal overlap within each person was significantly higher in ulcerative colitis patients than controls.

During colonoscopy, one to two rectal pinch biopsies were collected. The material sequenced was gut tissue. The sequence was obtained from a boy younger than 18 with severe ulcerative colitis.

The CDR3 DNA reads TGTGCCAGCAGTGGGCTAGGGGACTCCTTTCCCAATATAGACTACGAGCAGTACTTC. Amino acids: CASSGLGDSFPNIDYEQYF. The V and J genes are TRBV6-1 and TRBJ2-7, with a weak D call TRBD2 (6 bases). CDR1 MNHNS and CDR2 SASEGT come from the germline V gene. This CDR3 is built from 19 residues. With 4 bases removed from V and 3 bases from J, the gap between germline ends came to 28 bases.